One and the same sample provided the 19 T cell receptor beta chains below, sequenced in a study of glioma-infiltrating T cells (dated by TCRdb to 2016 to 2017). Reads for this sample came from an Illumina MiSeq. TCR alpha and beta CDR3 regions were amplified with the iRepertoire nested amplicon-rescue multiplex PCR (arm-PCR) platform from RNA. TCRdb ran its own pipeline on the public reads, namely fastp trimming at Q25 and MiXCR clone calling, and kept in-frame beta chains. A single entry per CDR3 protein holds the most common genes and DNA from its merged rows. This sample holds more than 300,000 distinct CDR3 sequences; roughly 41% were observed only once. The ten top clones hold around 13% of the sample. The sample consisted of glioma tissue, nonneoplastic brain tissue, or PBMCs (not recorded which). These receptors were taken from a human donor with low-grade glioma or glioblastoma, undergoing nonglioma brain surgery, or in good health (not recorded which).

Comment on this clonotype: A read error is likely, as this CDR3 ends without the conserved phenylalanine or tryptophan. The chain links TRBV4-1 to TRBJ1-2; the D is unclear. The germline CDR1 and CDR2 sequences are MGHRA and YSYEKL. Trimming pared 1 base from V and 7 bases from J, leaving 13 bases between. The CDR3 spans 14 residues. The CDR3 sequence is CASSQGRSPLGYTL. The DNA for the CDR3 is TGCGCCAGCAGCCAAGGAAGGTCCCCGCTTGGCTACACCTTA.

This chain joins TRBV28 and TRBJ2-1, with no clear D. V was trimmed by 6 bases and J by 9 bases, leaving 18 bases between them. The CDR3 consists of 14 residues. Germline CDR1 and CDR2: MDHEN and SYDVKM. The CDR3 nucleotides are TGTGCCAGCAGGCCGGGCCGAAGCTGGGGTGAGCAGTTCTTC. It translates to CASRPGRSWGEQFF.

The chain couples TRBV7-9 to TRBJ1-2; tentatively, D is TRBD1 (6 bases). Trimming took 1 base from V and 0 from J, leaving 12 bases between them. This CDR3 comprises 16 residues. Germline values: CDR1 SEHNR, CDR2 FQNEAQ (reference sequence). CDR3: CASSLGPGHPNYGYTF. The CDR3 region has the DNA TGTGCCAGCAGCTTAGGCCCGGGACACCCTAACTATGGCTACACCTTC.

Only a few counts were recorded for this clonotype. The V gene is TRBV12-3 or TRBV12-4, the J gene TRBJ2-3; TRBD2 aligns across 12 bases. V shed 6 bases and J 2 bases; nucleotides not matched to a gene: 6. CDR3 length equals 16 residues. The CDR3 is CASSSGLAGITDTQYF. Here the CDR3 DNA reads TGTGCCAGCAGCTCCGGACTAGCGGGGATCACAGATACGCAGTATTTT.

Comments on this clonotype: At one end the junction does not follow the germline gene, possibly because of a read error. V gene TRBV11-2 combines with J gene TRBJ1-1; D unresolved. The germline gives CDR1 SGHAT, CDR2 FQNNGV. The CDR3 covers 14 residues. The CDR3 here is CASSPNSGNTKAFF. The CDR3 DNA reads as TGTGCCAGCAGCCCTAACTCGGGGAACACTAAAGCTTTCTTT.

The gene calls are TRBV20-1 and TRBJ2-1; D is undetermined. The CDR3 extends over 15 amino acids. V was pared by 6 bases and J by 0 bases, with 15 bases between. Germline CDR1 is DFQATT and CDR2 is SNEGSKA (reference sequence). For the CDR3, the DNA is TGCAGTGCCAAGGAGTGGGTGAGCTCCTACAATGAGCAGTTCTTC. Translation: CSAKEWVSSYNEQFF.

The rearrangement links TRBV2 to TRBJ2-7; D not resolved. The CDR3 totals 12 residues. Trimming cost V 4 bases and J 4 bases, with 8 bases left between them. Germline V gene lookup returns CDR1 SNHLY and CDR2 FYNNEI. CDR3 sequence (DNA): TGTGCCAGCAGTGTATGGGATTACGAGCAGTACTTC. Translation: CASSVWDYEQYF.

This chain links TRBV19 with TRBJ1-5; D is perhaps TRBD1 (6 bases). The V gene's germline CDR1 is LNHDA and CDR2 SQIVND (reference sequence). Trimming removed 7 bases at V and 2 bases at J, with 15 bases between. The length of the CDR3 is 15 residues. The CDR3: CASTTQGFGNQPQHF. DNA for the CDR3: TGTGCCAGTACCACTCAGGGGTTTGGCAATCAGCCCCAGCATTTT. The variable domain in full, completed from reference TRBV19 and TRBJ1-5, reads DGGITQSPKYLFRKEGQNVTLSCEQNLNHDAMYWYRQDPGQGLRLIYYSQIVNDFQKGDIAEGYSVSREKKESFPLTVTSAQKNPTAFYLCASTTQGFGNQPQHFGDGTRLSIL.

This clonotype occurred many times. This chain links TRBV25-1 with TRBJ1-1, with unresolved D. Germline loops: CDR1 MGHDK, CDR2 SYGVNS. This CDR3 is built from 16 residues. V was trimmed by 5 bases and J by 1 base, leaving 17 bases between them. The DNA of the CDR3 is TGTGCCAGCAGTAATCATCTTACGCTGAAGAACACTGAAGCTTTCTTT. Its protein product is CASSNHLTLKNTEAFF.

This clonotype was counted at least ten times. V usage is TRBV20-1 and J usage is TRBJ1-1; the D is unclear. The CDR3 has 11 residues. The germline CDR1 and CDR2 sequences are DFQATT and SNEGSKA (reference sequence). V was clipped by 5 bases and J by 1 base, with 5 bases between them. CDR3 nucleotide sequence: TGCAGTGCTCGGAGGAACACTGAAGCTTTCTTT. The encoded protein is CSARRNTEAFF.

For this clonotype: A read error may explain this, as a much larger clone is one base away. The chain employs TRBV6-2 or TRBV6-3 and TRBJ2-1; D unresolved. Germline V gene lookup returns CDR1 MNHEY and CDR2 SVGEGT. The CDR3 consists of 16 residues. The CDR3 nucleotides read TGTGCCAGCAGTTACTTTGTCGGCCTCTCCTGCAATGAGCAGTTCTTC. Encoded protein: CASSYFVGLSCNEQFF.

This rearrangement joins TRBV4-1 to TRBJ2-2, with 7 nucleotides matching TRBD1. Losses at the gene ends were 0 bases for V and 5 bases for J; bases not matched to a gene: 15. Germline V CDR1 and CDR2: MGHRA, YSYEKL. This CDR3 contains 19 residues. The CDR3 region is CASSQDPFNRGVITGELFF. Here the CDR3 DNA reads TGCGCCAGCAGCCAAGATCCTTTTAACAGGGGTGTGATTACCGGGGAGCTGTTTTTT.

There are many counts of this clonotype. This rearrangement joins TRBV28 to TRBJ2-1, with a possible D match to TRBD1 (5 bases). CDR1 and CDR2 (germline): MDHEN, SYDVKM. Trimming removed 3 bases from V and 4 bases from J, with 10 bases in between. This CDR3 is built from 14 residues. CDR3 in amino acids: CASSLRQLYNEQFF. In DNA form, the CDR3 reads TGTGCCAGCAGTTTGAGACAGCTTTACAATGAGCAGTTCTTC.

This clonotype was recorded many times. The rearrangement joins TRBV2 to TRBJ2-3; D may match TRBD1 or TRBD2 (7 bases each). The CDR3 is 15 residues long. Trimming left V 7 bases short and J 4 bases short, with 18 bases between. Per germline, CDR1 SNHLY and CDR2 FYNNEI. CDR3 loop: CASTLSGTASDTQYF. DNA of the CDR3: TGTGCCAGCACCTTAAGCGGGACAGCTTCAGATACGCAGTATTTT.

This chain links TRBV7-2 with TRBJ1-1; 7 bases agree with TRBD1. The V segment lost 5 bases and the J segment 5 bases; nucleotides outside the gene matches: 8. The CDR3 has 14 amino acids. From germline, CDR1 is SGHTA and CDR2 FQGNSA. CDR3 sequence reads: CASSQQGTATEAFF. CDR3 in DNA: TGTGCCAGCAGCCAACAAGGGACAGCTACTGAAGCTTTCTTT.

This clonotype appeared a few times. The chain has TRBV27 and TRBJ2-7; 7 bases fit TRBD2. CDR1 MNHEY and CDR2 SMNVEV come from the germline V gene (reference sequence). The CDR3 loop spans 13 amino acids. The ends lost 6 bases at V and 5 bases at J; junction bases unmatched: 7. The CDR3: CASRVGRGNEQYF. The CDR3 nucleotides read TGTGCCAGCAGGGTGGGGAGGGGAAACGAGCAGTACTTC.

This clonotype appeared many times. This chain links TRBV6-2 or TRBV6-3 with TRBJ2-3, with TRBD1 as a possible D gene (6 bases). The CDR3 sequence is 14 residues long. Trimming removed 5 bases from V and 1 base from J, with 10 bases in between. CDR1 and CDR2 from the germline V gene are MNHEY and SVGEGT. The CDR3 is CASSNRVRTDTQYF. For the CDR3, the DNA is TGTGCCAGCAGTAACAGGGTACGCACAGATACGCAGTATTTT.

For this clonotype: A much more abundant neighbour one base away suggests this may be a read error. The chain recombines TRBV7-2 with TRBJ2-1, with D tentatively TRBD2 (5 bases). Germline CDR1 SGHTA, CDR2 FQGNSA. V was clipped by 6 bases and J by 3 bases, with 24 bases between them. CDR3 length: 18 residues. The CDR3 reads CASSLLGWEQSFYNEQFF. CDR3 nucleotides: TGTGCCAGCAGTTTACTAGGTTGGGAGCAGAGCTTCTACAATGAGCAGTTCTTC.

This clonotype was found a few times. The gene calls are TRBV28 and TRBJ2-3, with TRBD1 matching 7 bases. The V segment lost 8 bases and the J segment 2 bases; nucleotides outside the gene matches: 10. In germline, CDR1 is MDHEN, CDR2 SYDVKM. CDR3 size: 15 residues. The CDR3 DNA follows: TGTGCCAGCCGACCAGGGACAGACTTCACAGATACGCAGTATTTT. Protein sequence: CASRPGTDFTDTQYF.